A single sample is the source of the 31 T cell receptor beta chains below, sequenced in a study of Ad26.COV2.S vaccination and SARS-CoV-2 variants. Treatment in this sample: around 19 received Ad26.COV2.S at low or high dose, single or two shots; 5 received placebo; per-sample allocation not given. Material that was analyzed had been drawn on day 63 after the first vaccine or placebo injection. TCRdb's copy holds only in-frame clones and misses some; the assay was immunoSEQ multiplex PCR. The data contain 200,000 to 300,000 clones, 88% of them singletons. The sample consisted of peripheral blood, taken in a trial of Ad26.COV2.S vaccine versus placebo. The receptors derive from a person aged 18-65 years who received the Ad26.COV2.S COVID-19 vaccine or a placebo.

The V call is TRBV21-1, the J call TRBJ2-7; no DNA check was done on the table's D call, TRBD1. TRBV21-1 is deemed a pseudogene. CDR3 size: 14 residues. In DNA form, the CDR3 reads TGTGCCAGCAGCACCACGACATTAACCTACGAGCAGTACTTC. This gives the protein CASSTTTLTYEQYF.

The rearrangement joins TRBV30 to TRBJ2-2; D is possibly TRBD1 (8 bases). This CDR3 contains 16 residues. Germline loops: CDR1 GTSNPN, CDR2 SVGIG (reference sequence). Trimming took 2 bases from V and 5 from J, leaving 18 bases between them. CDR3 amino acids: CAWSTIQGGQTGELFF. The CDR3 bases are TGTGCCTGGAGTACCATACAGGGGGGGCAGACCGGGGAGCTGTTTTTT.

This clone has only one observation. V gene TRBV29-1 combines with J gene TRBJ2-5; D not certain. V was cut by 6 bases and J by 10 bases, with 12 bases left in between. The CDR3 sequence is 10 residues long. Germline CDR1 SQVTM, CDR2 ANQGSEA. The CDR3 reads CSVPGAHQYF. In nucleotides, the CDR3 is TGCAGCGTACCCGGTGCCCACCAGTACTTC.

The CDR3 spells CASSSTGTSGSGYF. Written as DNA, the CDR3 is TGTGCCAGCAGTTCCACCGGGACTAGCGGGTCCGGGTACTTC. This chain links TRBV6-5 with TRBJ2-5, with TRBD2 matching 12 bases. The CDR3 spans 14 residues. Germline V gives CDR1 MNHEY, CDR2 SVGAGI. J was trimmed by 13 bases and V by 4 bases; bases with no gene match: 10.

This rearrangement joins TRBV19 to TRBJ1-5, with a tentative D call TRBD1 (6 bases). V lost 7 bases to trimming and J lost 2 bases, with 15 bases between them. The CDR3 is 15 amino acids. CDR1 is LNHDA, CDR2 SQIVND, per germline (reference sequence). This CDR3 reads CASNQGPVGNQPQHF. As DNA, the CDR3 is TGTGCCAGTAATCAGGGGCCCGTAGGCAATCAGCCCCAGCATTTT.

The CDR3 loop reads CASSSGIGEKLFF. As DNA, the CDR3 is TGTGCCAGCAGTTCAGGGATTGGCGAAAAACTGTTTTTT. The chain links TRBV12-3 or TRBV12-4 to TRBJ1-4; TRBD1 might be the D (5 bases). The V end lost 4 bases, the J end lost 8 bases, and 11 bases lay between the germline ends. This CDR3 is built from 13 residues.

The rearrangement joins TRBV12-3 or TRBV12-4 to TRBJ2-7; D is undetermined. This CDR3 is built from 13 residues. Trimming pared 1 base from V and 3 bases from J, leaving 7 bases between. The chain's CDR3 is CASSLGQIYEQYF. CDR3 coding DNA: TGTGCCAGCAGTTTAGGTCAGATCTACGAGCAGTACTTC.

The chain links TRBV5-1 to TRBJ2-1; 13 bases are shared with TRBD2. The CDR3 spans 17 residues. The junction had 5 bases not matched to a gene; V was cut back by 3 bases and J by 2 bases. Germline CDR1 reads SGHRS; CDR2 reads YFSETQ. This CDR3 reads CASSSRTSGRAYNEQFF. CDR3 sequence (DNA): TGCGCCAGCAGCTCCCGTACTAGCGGGAGGGCCTACAATGAGCAGTTCTTC.

The chain joins TRBV6-2 or TRBV6-3 to TRBJ2-6; D remains unclear. The V end lost 7 bases, the J end lost 4 bases, and 17 bases lay between the germline ends. The V gene's germline CDR1 is MNHEY and CDR2 SVGEGT. The CDR3 consists of 16 residues. CDR3: CASTPVGLQGANVLTF. The CDR3 bases are TGTGCCAGCACCCCCGTGGGCCTTCAGGGGGCCAACGTCCTGACTTTC.

The chain links TRBV14 to TRBJ1-4; TRBD1 agrees at 8 bases. The ends lost 4 bases at V and 6 bases at J; junction bases unmatched: 19. CDR1 SGHDN and CDR2 FVKESK come from the germline V gene. The CDR3 extends over 19 amino acids. The CDR3 here is CASSPPGPTGGSTYEKLFF. CDR3 nucleotide sequence: TGTGCCAGCAGCCCGCCTGGCCCTACAGGGGGATCCACCTATGAAAAACTGTTTTTT.

V and J are TRBV5-1 and TRBJ2-7; 11 nucleotides match TRBD2. Germline values: CDR1 SGHRS, CDR2 YFSETQ. V was clipped by 4 bases and J by 6 bases; unmatched bases: 15. The length of the CDR3 is 17 residues. The CDR3 bases are TGCGCCAGCAGCCTGGACGCGCGGGCTAGCGGGGGGAGCGAGCAGTACTTC. Residues: CASSLDARASGGSEQYF.

This clone was seen only a few times. The same CDR3 can be traced to other DNA sequences in this sample. This rearrangement joins TRBV5-6 to TRBJ2-7, with D possibly being TRBD1 or TRBD2 (5 bases each). Deletions cut 0 bases from V and 3 bases from J, with 13 bases between. Germline V gene lookup returns CDR1 SGHDT and CDR2 YYEEEE. The CDR3 consists of 15 residues. Here the CDR3 reads CASSLEQGVSYEQYF. CDR3 DNA sequence: TGTGCCAGCAGCTTGGAGCAGGGAGTGAGCTACGAGCAGTACTTC. The full variable domain, in which reference TRBV5-6 and TRBJ2-7 provide the parts outside the CDR3, is DAGVTQSPTHLIKTRGQQVTLRCSPKSGHDTVSWYQQALGQGPQFIFQYYEEEERQRGNFPDRFSGHQFPNYSSELNVNALLLGDSALYLCASSLEQGVSYEQYFGPGTRLTVT.

This chain joins TRBV6-5 and TRBJ2-7, with TRBD2 matching over 9 bases. The CDR3 is made up of 13 amino acids. Germline CDR1 is MNHEY and CDR2 is SVGAGI. V dropped 6 bases and J dropped 3; count of bases not matched to a gene: 3. CDR3 protein: CASSLSGSYEQYF. The CDR3 nucleotides read TGTGCCAGCAGCCTTAGCGGGAGCTACGAGCAGTACTTC.

The V and J genes are TRBV18 and TRBJ2-4; no firm D call. This CDR3 is built from 15 residues. In germline, CDR1 is KGHSH, CDR2 LQKENI. The V end lost 0 bases, the J end lost 1 base, and 7 bases lay between the germline ends. The CDR3 protein is CASSPPGSAKNIQYF. The CDR3 DNA reads TGTGCCAGCTCACCACCGGGGTCGGCCAAAAACATTCAGTACTTC.

V is TRBV5-1 and J is TRBJ2-3; TRBD1 matches 10 bases. Per germline, CDR1 SGHRS and CDR2 YFSETQ. Losses at the gene ends were 0 bases for V and 6 bases for J; bases not matched to a gene: 7. CDR3 length: 16 residues. The CDR3 nucleotides read TGCGCCAGCAGCTTGGCCGGAGACAGGGGGCGGGATACGCAGTATTTT. It yields the protein CASSLAGDRGRDTQYF. Based on the CDR3 plus reference TRBV5-1 and TRBJ2-3, the full variable domain is KAGVTQTPRYLIKTRGQQVTLSCSPISGHRSVSWYQQTPGQGLQFLFEYFSETQRNKGNFPGRFSGRQFSNSRSEMNVSTLELGDSALYLCASSLAGDRGRDTQYFGPGTRLTVL.

The chain has TRBV15 and TRBJ2-1; 9 nucleotides agree with TRBD2. CDR3 size: 14 residues. Germline V lookup: CDR1 LNHNV, CDR2 YYDKDF (reference sequence). Trimming removed 4 bases from V and 7 bases from J; junction bases left unmatched: 5. The CDR3 DNA reads TGTGCCACCAGCACGGGACTAGCTGAGAATGAGCAGTTCTTC. Translating gives CATSTGLAENEQFF.

The chain couples TRBV5-1 to TRBJ2-1; D may be TRBD1 or TRBD2 (5 bases each). The V end was cut by 4 bases, the J end by 6 bases, with 11 bases between. The CDR3 covers 13 residues. Germline V lookup: CDR1 SGHRS, CDR2 YFSETQ. For the CDR3, the DNA is TGCGCCAGCAGCCTGGGACCGATCAATGAGCAGTTCTTC. The encoded protein is CASSLGPINEQFF.

The CDR3, as DNA: TGTGCCAGCAGCCAAGGGGGGTCGGGGGTGCGCTCCTACGAGCAGTACTTC. It encodes CASSQGGSGVRSYEQYF. This chain uses TRBV3-1 (or the pseudogene TRBV3-2) with TRBJ2-7, with D possibly being TRBD2 (6 bases). The CDR3 is 17 residues long. Trimming left V 1 base short and J 0 bases short, with 16 bases between. The germline gives CDR1 LGHDT, CDR2 YNNKEL (reference sequence).

The table lists this clone with a count of one. The genes are TRBV11-2 and TRBJ2-1, with 7 bases that match TRBD1. This CDR3 has 15 amino acids. The trim removed 7 bases at V and 13 bases at J, leaving 19 bases unmatched. Germline V lookup: CDR1 SGHAT, CDR2 FQNNGV. The CDR3, as DNA: TGTGCCAGCACAGCATACACGACAGGGACGGTCGGTCAGTTCTTC. As protein: CASTAYTTGTVGQFF.

The chain couples TRBV7-6 to TRBJ2-3; perhaps TRBD2 as D (7 bases). The CDR3 is 16 residues long. Germline CDR1 and CDR2: SGHVS and FNYEAQ. V shed 5 bases and J shed 4 bases, with 19 bases lying between them. The CDR3 spells CASSPLGEGGADTQYF. The CDR3, as DNA: TGTGCCAGCAGCCCCCTGGGGGAGGGGGGGGCAGATACGCAGTATTTT.

The chain employs TRBV3-1 (or the pseudogene TRBV3-2) and TRBJ2-7; perhaps TRBD2 as D (5 bases). CDR3 length equals 15 residues. Germline CDR1 LGHDT, CDR2 YNNKEL (reference sequence). Trimming took 4 bases from V and 7 from J, leaving 20 bases between them. CDR3 loop: CASSPSHGPRTEQYF. In nucleotides, the CDR3 is TGTGCCAGCAGCCCCAGCCACGGACCGCGGACTGAGCAGTACTTC.

V gene TRBV2 combines with J gene TRBJ2-3; a weak D match, TRBD1 (7 bases). Germline V gives CDR1 SNHLY, CDR2 FYNNEI. V lost 7 bases and J lost 1, with 24 bases in between. This CDR3 contains 18 residues. The CDR3 region is CASKGGPGGSDGTDTQYF. The CDR3 coding sequence is TGTGCCAGCAAAGGGGGCCCAGGGGGGTCCGATGGCACAGATACGCAGTATTTT.

The chain couples TRBV28 to TRBJ1-2, with 8 positions matching TRBD1. Trimming cost V 2 bases and J 4 bases; bases outside gene matches: 3. Germline CDR1 is MDHEN and CDR2 is SYDVKM. The CDR3 runs to 14 residues. In DNA, the CDR3 is TGTGCCAGCAGTTTAGTACAGGGGGTCTATGGCTACACCTTC. The encoded protein is CASSLVQGVYGYTF.

V is TRBV4-2 and J is TRBJ2-7, with 7 bases lining up with TRBD2. Trimming took 0 bases from V and 1 from J; bases not matched to a gene: 3. The germline CDR1 and CDR2 sequences are LGHNA and YNFKEQ. The CDR3 covers 15 residues. The CDR3 protein is CASSQELAPSYEQYF. The CDR3 DNA follows: TGTGCCAGCAGCCAAGAACTAGCGCCGTCCTACGAGCAGTACTTC.

In nucleotides, the CDR3 is TGTGCCACCCGGGACAGAGGAACTTCACCCCTCCACTTT. Its protein is CATRDRGTSPLHF. The rearrangement uses TRBV15 and TRBJ1-6; 7 bases are shared with TRBD1. This CDR3 spans 13 amino acids. Germline V lookup: CDR1 LNHNV, CDR2 YYDKDF (reference sequence). V lost 8 bases, J lost 9 bases, and 7 bases stayed unmatched.

This chain uses TRBV3-1 (or the pseudogene TRBV3-2) with TRBJ2-7, with D hard to call. The germline gives CDR1 LGHDT, CDR2 YNNKEL (reference sequence). Trimming stripped 7 bases from V and 2 bases from J, with 12 bases between. The CDR3 covers 13 residues. In DNA, the CDR3 is TGTGCCAGCACCCGTGCTGGCGCCTACGAGCAGTACTTC. This translates into CASTRAGAYEQYF.

This clone was detected only once. The chain is built from TRBV19 and TRBJ2-3, with 8 bases that match TRBD2. J lost 0 bases, V lost 4 bases, and 15 bases had no gene match. Germline CDR1 is LNHDA and CDR2 is SQIVND (reference sequence). This CDR3 contains 19 residues. CDR3 loop: CASSSSSSGSYSSTDTQYF. The DNA of the CDR3 is TGTGCCAGTAGTAGCTCATCCAGCGGGAGCTACTCTAGCACAGATACGCAGTATTTT.

The genes are TRBV3-1 (or the pseudogene TRBV3-2) and TRBJ1-6; D ambiguous. In germline, CDR1 is LGHDT, CDR2 YNNKEL (reference sequence). The CDR3 is 14 residues long. Trimming removed 0 bases at V and 14 bases at J, with 14 bases between. This CDR3 is CASSQEITGLSLHF. The CDR3 DNA reads TGTGCCAGCAGCCAAGAAATAACTGGACTCTCCCTCCACTTT.

The chain uses TRBV5-1 and TRBJ1-1; no clear D. Germline lookup yields CDR1 SGHRS and CDR2 YFSETQ. CDR3 length equals 15 residues. V was clipped by 0 bases and J by 0 bases, with 9 bases between them. As DNA, the CDR3 is TGCGCCAGCAGCTTGGCCGGCCAGCTGAACACTGAAGCTTTCTTT. Amino acid sequence: CASSLAGQLNTEAFF.

J is TRBJ1-5 and V is TRBV19; D unclear. The V gene lost 7 bases and the J gene lost 4 bases, with 11 bases spanning the gap. Per germline, CDR1 LNHDA and CDR2 SQIVND (reference sequence). The CDR3 has 13 amino acids. CDR3 sequence (DNA): TGTGCCAGTAAGCCGACAAGAAATCAGCCCCAGCATTTT. Its protein product is CASKPTRNQPQHF.

V gene TRBV7-3 combines with J gene TRBJ2-6, with D unresolved. Germline CDR1 and CDR2: SGHTA and FQGTGA. Trimming stripped 5 bases from V and 0 bases from J, with 8 bases between. The CDR3 runs to 15 residues. The CDR3 bases are TGTGCCAGCAGCCAATACGTCTCTGGGGCCAACGTCCTGACTTTC. It yields the protein CASSQYVSGANVLTF.